This passage covers 23 T cell receptor beta chains from one sample sequenced in a study of circulating and synovial CD4+ cells in juvenile arthritis. Some clones are missing from TCRdb's copy, which holds only in-frame ones; the method was immunoSEQ multiplex PCR. This table has around 18,000 clones, around nine tenths appearing once. The specimen sequenced was CD4+ T cells from blood. The receptors derive from a human donor with juvenile idiopathic arthritis.

The V call is TRBV7-9, the J call TRBJ1-1; D gene uncertain. The CDR3 runs to 15 residues. Looked up from germline, CDR1 is SEHNR and CDR2 is FQNEAQ (reference sequence). V lost 1 base, J lost 5 bases, and 14 bases lay in between. CDR3 coding DNA: TGTGCCAGCAGCTTAGATAGGTCAGGTTCAACTGAAGCTTTCTTT. Translated, it gives CASSLDRSGSTEAFF.

The chain joins TRBV28 to TRBJ1-1; D is unresolved. Trimming shortened V by 1 base and J by 7 bases, and 10 bases separated the two germline ends. This CDR3 is built from 13 residues. CDR1 and CDR2 (germline): MDHEN, SYDVKM. CDR3 region: CASSLSDRDEAFF. CDR3 DNA: TGTGCCAGCAGTTTATCTGACCGGGATGAAGCTTTCTTT. The full variable domain, completed using reference TRBV28 and TRBJ1-1, is DVKVTQSSRYLVKRTGEKVFLECVQDMDHENMFWYRQDPGLGLRLIYFSYDVKMKEKGDIPEGYSVSREKKERFSLILESASTNQTSMYLCASSLSDRDEAFFGQGTRLTVV.

The chain has TRBV2 and TRBJ2-7; 9 positions match TRBD2. The trim removed 6 bases at V and 4 bases at J, leaving 7 bases unmatched. The V gene's germline CDR1 is SNHLY and CDR2 FYNNEI. The length of the CDR3 is 14 residues. CDR3: CASRILAGSYEQYF. DNA for the CDR3: TGTGCCAGCAGGATTCTAGCGGGATCGTACGAGCAGTACTTC.

V and J are TRBV5-8 and TRBJ2-5, with TRBD1 identical over 10 bases. Germline trimming cut 6 bases from V and 5 bases from J; bases unmatched to any gene: 10. The CDR3 extends over 15 amino acids. CDR1 and CDR2 (germline): SGHTS, YDEGEE. This chain's CDR3 is CASTTGDRGGETQYF. CDR3 coding DNA: TGTGCCAGCACCACTGGGGACAGGGGAGGGGAGACCCAGTACTTC.

The V and J genes are TRBV4-3 and TRBJ2-2, with D tentatively TRBD2 (5 bases). Germline CDR1 and CDR2: LGHNA and YSLEER. Between the trimmed V and J ends, which lost 1 base and 3 bases, there was a span of 9 bases. The CDR3 sequence is 15 residues long. In DNA form, the CDR3 reads TGCGCCAGCAGCCAAGTTGGCGGGTACACCGGGGAGCTGTTTTTT. Protein: CASSQVGGYTGELFF.

The chain uses TRBV7-2 and TRBJ1-5; tentatively, D is TRBD1 (5 bases). Germline V gene sequence: CDR1 SGHTA, CDR2 FQGNSA. The CDR3 contains 13 residues. The V gene lost 6 bases and the J gene lost 2 bases, with 8 bases spanning the gap. CDR3 region: CASRKTGNQPQHF. The CDR3 nucleotides are TGTGCCAGCAGAAAGACAGGCAATCAGCCCCAGCATTTT.

V usage is TRBV4-3 and J usage is TRBJ2-7; D not resolved. Between the trimmed V and J ends, which lost 4 bases and 0 bases, there was a span of 16 bases. This CDR3 has 16 amino acids. Germline loops: CDR1 LGHNA, CDR2 YSLEER. DNA of the CDR3: TGCGCCAGCAGCCGGTACCGAGATGAGAGCTCCTACGAGCAGTACTTC. Its protein is CASSRYRDESSYEQYF.

The V and J genes are TRBV5-4 and TRBJ2-5; TRBD2 is a possible D gene (5 bases). CDR3 length: 13 amino acids. CDR1 and CDR2 (germline): SGHNT, YYREEE (reference sequence). The ends were cut back, 0 bases at V and 4 bases at J, with 7 bases in the middle. The CDR3 region is CASSLASLETQYF. The CDR3 DNA reads as TGTGCCAGCAGCTTGGCTAGCCTAGAGACCCAGTACTTC.

The chain recombines TRBV4-2 with TRBJ2-4; 10 nucleotides agree with TRBD2. Germline CDR1 LGHNA, CDR2 YNFKEQ. The CDR3 loop spans 18 amino acids. Losses at the gene ends were 1 base for V and 0 bases for J; bases not matched to a gene: 6. In DNA form, the CDR3 reads TGTGCCAGCAGCCAAGTTCTAGCGGGAGATTCAGCCAAAAACATTCAGTACTTC. Translation: CASSQVLAGDSAKNIQYF.

The CDR3 region is CASRSSGTGELFF. The CDR3 region has the DNA TGTGCCAGCAGGTCTAGCGGCACCGGGGAGCTGTTTTTT. The rearrangement joins TRBV11-3 to TRBJ2-2, with 7 bases fitting TRBD2. The V segment lost 6 bases and the J segment 4 bases; nucleotides outside the gene matches: 2. Germline values: CDR1 SGHNT, CDR2 YENEEA. The CDR3 covers 13 residues.

The V call is TRBV5-8, the J call TRBJ2-5; D might be TRBD2 (5 bases). Germline lookup yields CDR1 SGHTS and CDR2 YDEGEE. This CDR3 has 15 residues. V lost 1 base and J lost 4, with 14 bases in between. CDR3 in amino acids: CASSLRLRGTETQYF. CDR3 nucleotide sequence: TGTGCCAGCAGCTTGAGGTTACGGGGAACAGAGACCCAGTACTTC.

The CDR3 bases are TGTGCCAGCAGCTTGGATACGGGAGGGTACGGGGAGCTGTTTTTT. Translated, it gives CASSLDTGGYGELFF. The V gene is TRBV5-6, the J gene TRBJ2-2, with TRBD2 matching over 8 bases. The germline V gene encodes CDR1 SGHDT and CDR2 YYEEEE. The CDR3 consists of 15 residues. V shed 0 bases and J 7 bases; nucleotides not matched to a gene: 5. Filled out from reference TRBV5-6 and TRBJ2-2, the complete variable domain reads DAGVTQSPTHLIKTRGQQVTLRCSPKSGHDTVSWYQQALGQGPQFIFQYYEEEERQRGNFPDRFSGHQFPNYSSELNVNALLLGDSALYLCASSLDTGGYGELFFGEGSRLTVL.

CDR3 DNA sequence: TGCGCCAGCAGCTGGCCGGGGACAGACGAGCAGTACTTC. Translated, it gives CASSWPGTDEQYF. The chain carries TRBV5-1 and TRBJ2-5, with 7 bases aligning to TRBD1. The last part of the DNA fits TRBJ2-7 better; the J call may be wrong. Germline V gene data show CDR1 as SGHRS and CDR2 as YFSETQ. The CDR3 has 13 residues.

V usage is TRBV29-1 and J usage is TRBJ2-1; D might be TRBD2 (5 bases). The CDR3 runs to 15 residues. Germline loops: CDR1 SQVTM, CDR2 ANQGSEA. Deletions cut 1 base from V and 0 bases from J, with 10 bases between. The CDR3 sequence is CSVEGRESSYNEQFF. Written as DNA, the CDR3 is TGCAGCGTTGAAGGAAGGGAGAGCTCCTACAATGAGCAGTTCTTC.

The genes are TRBV7-9 and TRBJ1-3, with 7 nucleotides matching TRBD1. The CDR3 extends over 15 amino acids. After removal of 1 base from V and 0 bases from J, the junction contained 0 bases not matched to a gene. Germline CDR1 SEHNR, CDR2 FQNEAQ (reference sequence). The CDR3 is CASSLGTGSGNTIYF. CDR3 nucleotides: TGTGCCAGCAGCTTAGGGACAGGCTCTGGAAACACCATATATTTT. Looking up the rest from reference TRBV7-9 and TRBJ1-3 gives the full variable domain: DTGVSQNPRHKITKRGQNVTFRCDPISEHNRLYWYRQTLGQGPEFLTYFQNEAQLEKSRLLSDRFSAERPKGSFSTLEIQRTEQGDSAMYLCASSLGTGSGNTIYFGEGSWLTVV.

This sequence joins TRBV6-5 and TRBJ1-2; D is ambiguous. Germline V lookup: CDR1 MNHEY, CDR2 SVGAGI. This CDR3 is built from 13 residues. The V end lost 6 bases, the J end lost 2 bases, and 10 bases lay between the germline ends. The CDR3 loop is CASSHRRNYGYTF. DNA of the CDR3: TGTGCCAGCAGCCACCGCCGGAACTATGGCTACACCTTC.

The chain recombines TRBV25-1 with TRBJ1-1; D ambiguous. Germline CDR1 is MGHDK and CDR2 is SYGVNS. Trimming took off 4 bases at V and 1 base at J, with 10 bases between the two ends. CDR3 length equals 14 residues. The CDR3 coding sequence is TGTGCCAGCAGTGGGGTGGGGAGGAACACTGAAGCTTTCTTT. As protein: CASSGVGRNTEAFF. The complete variable domain, with remaining parts taken from reference TRBV25-1 and TRBJ1-1, reads EADIYQTPRYLVIGTGKKITLECSQTMGHDKMYWYQQDPGMELHLIHYSYGVNSTEKGDLSSESTVSRIRTEHFPLTLESARPSHTSQYLCASSGVGRNTEAFFGQGTRLTVV.

The genes are TRBV7-9 and TRBJ2-1; weak D call: TRBD1 (6 bases). Deletions cut 1 base from V and 13 bases from J, with 11 bases between. Germline V gene data show CDR1 as SEHNR and CDR2 as FQNEAQ (reference sequence). The CDR3 sequence is 12 residues long. As DNA, the CDR3 is TGTGCCAGCAGCTTAGGCATTGGGGGCCAGTTCTTC. The encoded protein is CASSLGIGGQFF.

The count of this clone is one. The chain uses TRBV19 and TRBJ2-6; the match to TRBD1 covers 7 bases. V lost 7 bases, J lost 3 bases, and 18 bases stayed unmatched. The V gene's germline CDR1 is LNHDA and CDR2 SQIVND (reference sequence). The CDR3 spans 19 residues. CDR3 sequence: CASTPEAGGVSYGANVLTF. The CDR3 bases are TGTGCCAGTACCCCTGAAGCAGGGGGAGTTTCATATGGGGCCAACGTCCTGACTTTC.

The V call is TRBV19, the J call TRBJ2-3; D unresolved. The CDR3 contains 13 residues. Germline CDR1 reads LNHDA; CDR2 reads SQIVND (reference sequence). The V end was cut by 3 bases, the J end by 1 base, with 5 bases between. In DNA, the CDR3 is TGTGCCAGTAGTATTCCGGGCACAGATACGCAGTATTTT. This sequence encodes CASSIPGTDTQYF.

V usage is TRBV10-3 and J usage is TRBJ2-2; 7 nucleotides align to TRBD2. CDR1 ENHRY and CDR2 SYGVKD come from the germline V gene. Germline trimming cut 0 bases from V and 6 bases from J; bases unmatched to any gene: 1. The CDR3 extends over 14 amino acids. For the CDR3, the DNA is TGTGCCATCAGTGAGTCAAGCGGGGCCGGGGAGCTGTTTTTT. It specifies CAISESSGAGELFF.

The rearrangement links TRBV5-1 to TRBJ1-2; maybe TRBD1 (6 bases). Deletions cut 4 bases from V and 2 bases from J, with 15 bases between. The germline gives CDR1 SGHRS, CDR2 YFSETQ. This CDR3 has 15 residues. CDR3 loop: CASSVDRPDNYGYTF. The CDR3 DNA reads as TGCGCCAGCAGCGTCGACAGGCCCGACAACTATGGCTACACCTTC.

This clone was detected once. The chain recombines TRBV7-9 with TRBJ2-7; 9 nucleotides agree with TRBD1. V was pared by 5 bases and J by 3 bases, with 5 bases of the junction left unmatched. The CDR3 sequence is 14 residues long. The V gene's germline CDR1 is SEHNR and CDR2 FQNEAQ (reference sequence). The CDR3 region is CASSRTGEGYEQYF. Written as DNA, the CDR3 is TGTGCCAGCAGCCGGACAGGGGAGGGCTACGAGCAGTACTTC.